This T cell receptor beta chain was observed in a study of blood T cell repertoires in COVID-19. TCRdb's copy holds only in-frame clones and misses some; the assay was immunoSEQ multiplex PCR. The sample lists about 490,000 clones, over 75% occurring once. This TCR came from a human donor in a cohort sampled during active COVID-19. Source material: peripheral blood.

The chain's CDR3 is CASSLTLTGGGDTQYF. The CDR3, as DNA: TGTGCCAGCAGCTTAACGTTAACAGGGGGTGGTGATACGCAGTATTTT. The V and J genes are TRBV7-3 and TRBJ2-3; 8 positions agree with TRBD1. CDR1 and CDR2 (germline): SGHTA, FQGTGA. The CDR3 consists of 16 residues. J was trimmed by 6 bases and V by 0 bases; bases with no gene match: 8.